The rows below give T cell receptor beta chains drawn from one sample of a study of neoadjuvant anti-PD-1 for oral cavity cancer. Libraries were prepared by immunoSEQ multiplex PCR; TCRdb keeps only in-frame clonotypes and omits some of them. This sample has roughly 23,000 clones, with 40% to 50% found just once. The specimen comprised tumor tissue, sampled after nivolumab (anti-PD-1) treatment. These receptors were taken from a person between 35 and 79 years old with oral cavity squamous cell carcinoma. CDR3s include the opening cysteine and the closing phenylalanine or tryptophan. Fields, in order: D gene, J gene, clone size, V gene, CDR3 protein, CDR3 DNA. A D gene is named only where the DNA matches it firmly. Clone size is not always given. Where it is, it says once, few, many or a class for expanded clones.

TRBD1	TRBJ1-2	NA	TRBV19	CASSSVTGTGSYNYGYTF	TGTGCCAGTAGTTCCGTAACCGGGACAGGGAGTTATAACTATGGCTACACCTTC
NA	TRBJ1-2	few	TRBV28	CAIQREGNYGYTF	TGTGCCATCCAAAGGGAAGGCAACTATGGCTACACCTTC
NA	TRBJ1-6	few	TRBV4-2	CASSLVDSPLHF	TGTGCCAGCAGCTTGGTTGATTCACCCCTCCACTTT
NA	TRBJ2-7	NA	TRBV7-2	CASSKRDGYEQYF	TGTGCCAGCAGCAAGCGAGACGGCTACGAGCAGTACTTC
NA	TRBJ2-7	few	TRBV5-1	CASTSNPDRSTYEQYF	TGCGCCAGCACCTCGAACCCGGACAGATCTACCTACGAGCAGTACTTC
NA	TRBJ2-7	once	TRBV5-1	CASSLEDYEQYF	TGTGCCAGCAGCCTAGAGGATTACGAGCAGTACTTC
TRBD2	TRBJ2-3	NA	TRBV7-2	CASSSRTSGDTQYF	TGTGCCAGCAGCTCGAGGACTAGCGGGGATACGCAGTATTTT
NA	TRBJ1-2	NA	TRBV7-2	CASSQDRGSYGYTF	TGTGCCAGCAGCCAAGACCGGGGTAGCTATGGCTACACCTTC
NA	TRBJ2-6	many	TRBV4-2	CASSQGQGIPSGANVLTF	TGTGCCAGCAGCCAGGGGCAAGGGATCCCATCTGGGGCCAACGTCCTGACTTTC
NA	TRBJ1-5	NA	TRBV4-1	CASSQGQTSNQPQHF	TGCGCCAGCAGCCAAGGGCAGACTAGCAATCAGCCCCAGCATTTT
NA	TRBJ2-3	NA	TRBV4-3	CASSPMGTDTQYF	TGCGCCAGCAGCCCAATGGGGACAGATACGCAGTATTTT
NA	TRBJ1-1	NA	TRBV11-2	CASSLDFVNTEAFF	TGTGCCAGCAGCTTAGATTTTGTGAACACTGAAGCTTTCTTT
NA	TRBJ2-2	NA	TRBV4-3	CASSVGQGVGELFF	TGCGCCAGCAGCGTCGGGCAAGGGGTCGGGGAGCTGTTTTTT
NA	TRBJ1-1	NA	TRBV5-4	CASSSGQLNTEAFF	TGTGCCAGCAGCTCCGGACAGCTGAACACTGAAGCTTTCTTT
TRBD1	TRBJ1-5	few	TRBV2	CASSVEGQGAPQHF	TGTGCCAGCAGTGTGGAGGGACAGGGGGCTCCCCAGCATTTT
NA	TRBJ1-5	few	TRBV6-6	CASTLPGVNQPQHF	TGTGCCAGCACCCTACCGGGGGTGAATCAGCCCCAGCATTTT
NA	TRBJ2-7	NA	TRBV27	CASSRRTLEPSYEQYF	TGTGCCAGCAGTCGCCGGACACTAGAGCCCTCCTACGAGCAGTACTTC
TRBD1	TRBJ2-7	few	TRBV4-3	CASSPGTGYYEQYF	TGCGCCAGCAGCCCCGGGACAGGGTATTACGAGCAGTACTTC
TRBD1	TRBJ1-6	NA	TRBV5-4	CASSGGTGKINSPLHF	TGTGCCAGCAGCGGAGGGACAGGGAAAATTAATTCACCCCTCCACTTT
NA	TRBJ2-1	NA	TRBV5-1	CASSLEGSSYNEQFF	TGCGCCAGCAGCTTGGAGGGGTCCTCCTACAATGAGCAGTTCTTC
NA	TRBJ1-2	few	TRBV25-1	CASSEYDYGGNLYGYTF	TGTGCCAGCAGTGAATATGATTACGGGGGTAATTTATATGGCTACACCTTC
TRBD1	TRBJ2-1	NA	TRBV18	CASSSDRVESYNEQFF	TGTGCCAGCTCATCCGACAGGGTTGAGTCCTACAATGAGCAGTTCTTC
NA	TRBJ2-3	NA	TRBV28	CASSYRAADTQYF	TGTGCCAGCAGTTACCGGGCGGCAGATACGCAGTATTTT
NA	TRBJ2-1	NA	TRBV13	CASSLGRGSYNEQFF	TGTGCCAGCAGCTTAGGGAGAGGGTCCTACAATGAGCAGTTCTTC
NA	TRBJ1-2	NA	TRBV2	CASSPGGGYTF	TGTGCCAGCAGTCCGGGGGGCGGCTACACCTTC